This T cell receptor beta chain was captured in a study of lymphopenia after photon versus proton radiotherapy. Study-level findings and limits: Post-nadir TCR diversity decline inversely tracked overall survival among those who died. After the lymphocyte nadir, photon-treated repertoires showed oligoclonal expansion, especially of CD8+ Temra cells. Photon-treated patients lost naive T cells and TCR diversity; proton-treated stayed stable.

This clone was observed a single time. Its antigen is unknown. Only in-frame clones appear in the TCRdb table, and some are missing; sequencing was by immunoSEQ multiplex PCR. The sample contains more than 15,000 clones, 84% of which appear only once. Per germline, CDR1 SGHTA and CDR2 FQGNSA. The CDR3 totals 14 residues. V was cut by 4 bases and J by 6 bases, with 15 bases left in between. This TCR was sampled from a woman aged 50 to 65 with pancreatic cancer. Sequencing was performed on peripheral blood, taken from a patient treated with photon-based radiotherapy. This chain uses TRBV7-2 with TRBJ1-1; D might be TRBD1 (5 bases). CDR3 DNA sequence: TGTGCCAGCAGCTACGATTCGGGGGGATCTGAAGCTTTCTTT. The encoded protein is CASSYDSGGSEAFF.